This TCR beta chain is drawn from a study of blood T cell repertoires in COVID-19. The wider study: PBMCs, B-cell-depleted T cells, or T cells provided the cDNA or gDNA that made up the material.

The length of the CDR3 is 14 residues. V lost 7 bases and J lost 0, with 11 bases in between. Germline values: CDR1 SNHLY, CDR2 FYNNEI. Assay used: immunoSEQ multiplex PCR; TCRdb lists only in-frame clones, some missing. The top ten clones hold about 2.1% of a sample with 220,000 or so clones, 65% to 85% of them seen once. This TCR derives from an older woman with acute or convalescent COVID-19. Sequencing was done on a sample of peripheral blood. This sequence joins TRBV2 and TRBJ2-3; tentative D call: TRBD1 (6 bases). The CDR3 sequence is CASTTGQSTDTQYF. The CDR3 DNA reads as TGTGCCAGCACCACGGGACAAAGCACAGATACGCAGTATTTT.